Shown below are 5 T cell receptor beta chains from a single sample sequenced in a study of response to subunit inactivated influenza vaccine. TCRdb re-called the RT-PCR reads through MiXCR, storing one row per CDR3 protein. The table includes around 470,000 distinct CDR3 sequences, approximately 7.8% detected once. This specimen consisted of PBMCs from blood, obtained less than 30 months after vaccination. These receptors came from a man between 50 and 75 years old who received an inactivated influenza vaccine.

There are a few counts of this clonotype. The rearrangement uses TRBV9 and TRBJ1-4; D is possibly TRBD1 (6 bases). The CDR3 is made up of 18 amino acids. Germline V gene lookup returns CDR1 SGDLS and CDR2 YYNGEE. Deletions cut 2 bases from V and 4 bases from J, with 21 bases between. CDR3 sequence: CASSVDPIGGGLNEKLFF. The CDR3 DNA reads TGTGCCAGCAGCGTGGATCCAATTGGGGGCGGCCTTAATGAAAAACTGTTTTTT.

The sample holds a few counts of this clonotype. The CDR3 DNA reads TGTGCCAGCCCCGGGACAGGGTTCACCGAGTCCTACGAGCAGTACTTC. Translation gives CASPGTGFTESYEQYF. The V gene is TRBV6-1, the J gene TRBJ2-7; 9 bases agree with TRBD1. There are 16 residues in the CDR3. V shed 8 bases, J shed 1 base, and the junction held 12 bases outside the gene matches. Germline V gene data show CDR1 as MNHNS and CDR2 as SASEGT.

A few counts support this clonotype. The chain has TRBV20-1 and TRBJ2-5; 7 positions agree with TRBD1. The CDR3 runs 13 residues. CDR1 and CDR2 from the germline V gene are DFQATT and SNEGSKA (reference sequence). Germline trimming cut 5 bases from V and 5 bases from J; bases unmatched to any gene: 8. Here the CDR3 DNA reads TGCAGTGCTTCTACAGGGGCCTGGGAGACCCAGTACTTC. This translates into CSASTGAWETQYF.

This clonotype was picked up a small number of times. This chain connects TRBV25-1 to TRBJ2-5; tentative D call: TRBD1 (5 bases). The CDR3 is 15 residues long. Germline assignment: CDR1 MGHDK and CDR2 SYGVNS. V lost 4 bases and J 9 bases, leaving 21 bases between the germline ends. CDR3 sequence reads: CASSALGQGFLSQYF. CDR3 bases: TGTGCCAGCAGTGCACTTGGCCAGGGATTTTTGTCCCAGTACTTC.

This clonotype was seen more than once but under ten times. This sequence joins TRBV28 and TRBJ1-6; 7 bases agree with TRBD1. J was trimmed by 9 bases and V by 5 bases; bases with no gene match: 13. Germline V gene lookup returns CDR1 MDHEN and CDR2 SYDVKM. The CDR3 has 16 residues. The CDR3 nucleotides are TGTGCCAGCAGTCCGACGACAGGGATGGTTGGTTCACCCCTCCACTTT. As protein: CASSPTTGMVGSPLHF.